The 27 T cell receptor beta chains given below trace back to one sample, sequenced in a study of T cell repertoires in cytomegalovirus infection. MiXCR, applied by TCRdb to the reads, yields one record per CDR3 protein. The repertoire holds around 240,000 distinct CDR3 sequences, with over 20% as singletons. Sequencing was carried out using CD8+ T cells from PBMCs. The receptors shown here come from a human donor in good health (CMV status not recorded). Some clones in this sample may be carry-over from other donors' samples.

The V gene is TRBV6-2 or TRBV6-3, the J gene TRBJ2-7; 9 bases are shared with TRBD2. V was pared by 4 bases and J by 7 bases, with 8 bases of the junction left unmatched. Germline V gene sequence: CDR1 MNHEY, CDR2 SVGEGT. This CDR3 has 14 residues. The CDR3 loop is CASSWVAGAGEQYF. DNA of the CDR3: TGTGCCAGCAGTTGGGTAGCGGGGGCCGGAGAGCAGTACTTC.

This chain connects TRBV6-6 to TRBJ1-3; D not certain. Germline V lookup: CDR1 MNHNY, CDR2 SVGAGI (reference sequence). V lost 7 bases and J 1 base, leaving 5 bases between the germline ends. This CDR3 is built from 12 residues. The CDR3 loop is CASTTSGNTIYF. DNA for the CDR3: TGTGCCAGCACCACGTCTGGAAACACCATATATTTT.

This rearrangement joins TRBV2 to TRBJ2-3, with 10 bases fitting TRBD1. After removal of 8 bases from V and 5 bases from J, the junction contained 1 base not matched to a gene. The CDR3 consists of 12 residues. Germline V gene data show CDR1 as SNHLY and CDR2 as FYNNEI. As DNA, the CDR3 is TGTGCCAGCGGACAGGGGGTAGATACGCAGTATTTT. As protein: CASGQGVDTQYF. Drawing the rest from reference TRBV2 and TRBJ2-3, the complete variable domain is EPEVTQTPSHQVTQMGQEVILRCVPISNHLYFYWYRQILGQKVEFLVSFYNNEISEKSEIFDDQFSVERPDGSNFTLKIRSTKLEDSAMYFCASGQGVDTQYFGPGTRLTVL.

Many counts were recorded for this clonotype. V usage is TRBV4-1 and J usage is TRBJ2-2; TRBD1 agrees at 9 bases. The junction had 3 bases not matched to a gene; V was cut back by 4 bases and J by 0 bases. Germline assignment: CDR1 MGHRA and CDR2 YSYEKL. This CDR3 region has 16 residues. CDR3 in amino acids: CASSPRTGANTGELFF. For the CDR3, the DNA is TGCGCCAGCAGCCCAAGGACAGGGGCGAACACCGGGGAGCTGTTTTTT.

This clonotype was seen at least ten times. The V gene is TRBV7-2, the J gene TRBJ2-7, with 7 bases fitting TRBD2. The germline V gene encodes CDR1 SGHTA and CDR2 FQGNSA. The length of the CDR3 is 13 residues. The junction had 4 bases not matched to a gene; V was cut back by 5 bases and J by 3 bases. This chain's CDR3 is CASSGGVLYEQYF. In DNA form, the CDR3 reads TGTGCCAGCAGCGGGGGGGTCCTCTACGAGCAGTACTTC.

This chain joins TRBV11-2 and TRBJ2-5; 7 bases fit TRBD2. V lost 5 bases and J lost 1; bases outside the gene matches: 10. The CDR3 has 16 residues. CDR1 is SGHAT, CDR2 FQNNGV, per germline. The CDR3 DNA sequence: TGTGCCAGCAGCCTAGGCGTCCAGCGGGGCCAAGAGACCCAGTACTTC. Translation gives CASSLGVQRGQETQYF.

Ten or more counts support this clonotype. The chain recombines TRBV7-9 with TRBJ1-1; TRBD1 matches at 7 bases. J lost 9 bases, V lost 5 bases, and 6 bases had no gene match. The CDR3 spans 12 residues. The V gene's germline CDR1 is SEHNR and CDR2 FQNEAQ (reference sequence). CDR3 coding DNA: TGTGCCAGCAGCCCCTTGACAGGGCAAGCTTTCTTT. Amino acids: CASSPLTGQAFF.

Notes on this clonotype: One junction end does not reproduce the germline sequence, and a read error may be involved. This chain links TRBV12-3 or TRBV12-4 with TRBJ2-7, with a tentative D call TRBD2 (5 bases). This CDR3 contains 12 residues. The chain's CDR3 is CASSFGGYEQNF. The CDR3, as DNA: TGTGCCAGCAGTTTTGGAGGCTACGAGCAGAACTTC.

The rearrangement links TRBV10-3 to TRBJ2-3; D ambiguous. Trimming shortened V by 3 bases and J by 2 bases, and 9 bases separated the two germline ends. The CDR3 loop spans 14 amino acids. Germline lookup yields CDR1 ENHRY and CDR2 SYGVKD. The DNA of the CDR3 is TGTGCCATCAGTGATGTGGCACTCACAGATACGCAGTATTTT. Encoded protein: CAISDVALTDTQYF.

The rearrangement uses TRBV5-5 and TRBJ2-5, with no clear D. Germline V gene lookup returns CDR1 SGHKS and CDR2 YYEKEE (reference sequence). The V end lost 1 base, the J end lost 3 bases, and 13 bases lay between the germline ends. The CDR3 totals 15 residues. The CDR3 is CASSLRQPRKETQYF. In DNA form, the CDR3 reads TGTGCCAGCAGCTTGAGGCAGCCGAGAAAAGAGACCCAGTACTTC.

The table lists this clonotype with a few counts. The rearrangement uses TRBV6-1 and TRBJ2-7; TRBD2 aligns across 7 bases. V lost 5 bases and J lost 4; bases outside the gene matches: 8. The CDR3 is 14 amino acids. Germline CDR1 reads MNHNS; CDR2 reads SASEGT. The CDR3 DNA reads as TGTGCCAGCAGTTTCCGGGGGGTTGGATACGAGCAGTACTTC. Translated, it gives CASSFRGVGYEQYF.

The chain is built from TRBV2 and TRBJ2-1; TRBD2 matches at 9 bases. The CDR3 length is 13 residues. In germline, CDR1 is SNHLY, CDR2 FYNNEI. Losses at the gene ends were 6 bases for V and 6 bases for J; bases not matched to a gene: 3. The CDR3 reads CASSGGGANEQFF. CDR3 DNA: TGTGCCAGCAGCGGCGGGGGGGCCAATGAGCAGTTCTTC. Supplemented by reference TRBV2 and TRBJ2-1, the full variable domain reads EPEVTQTPSHQVTQMGQEVILRCVPISNHLYFYWYRQILGQKVEFLVSFYNNEISEKSEIFDDQFSVERPDGSNFTLKIRSTKLEDSAMYFCASSGGGANEQFFGPGTRLTVL.

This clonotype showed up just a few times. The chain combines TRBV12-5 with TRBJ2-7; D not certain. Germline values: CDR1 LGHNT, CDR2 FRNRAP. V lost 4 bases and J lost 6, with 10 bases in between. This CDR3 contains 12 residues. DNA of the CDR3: TGTGCTAGTGGTTCGCTCACCGCCGAGCAGTACTTC. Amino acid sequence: CASGSLTAEQYF.

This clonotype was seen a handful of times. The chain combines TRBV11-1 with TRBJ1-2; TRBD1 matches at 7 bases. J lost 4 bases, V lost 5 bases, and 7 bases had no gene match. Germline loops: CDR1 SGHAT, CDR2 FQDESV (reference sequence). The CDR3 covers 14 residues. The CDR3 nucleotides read TGTGCCAGCAGCCCCGGGACAGACGCCTATGGCTACACCTTC. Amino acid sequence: CASSPGTDAYGYTF.

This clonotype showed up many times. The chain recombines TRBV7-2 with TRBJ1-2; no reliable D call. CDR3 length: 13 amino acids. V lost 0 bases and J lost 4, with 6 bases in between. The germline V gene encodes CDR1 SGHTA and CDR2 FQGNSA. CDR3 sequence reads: CASSLAQPYGYTF. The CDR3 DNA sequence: TGTGCCAGCAGCTTAGCGCAGCCCTATGGCTACACCTTC.

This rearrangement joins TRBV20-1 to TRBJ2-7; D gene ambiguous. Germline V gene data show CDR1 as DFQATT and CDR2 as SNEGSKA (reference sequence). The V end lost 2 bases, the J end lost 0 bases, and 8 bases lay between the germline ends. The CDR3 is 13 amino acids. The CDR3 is CSARSDNSYEQYF. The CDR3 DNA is TGCAGTGCTAGAAGTGACAACTCCTACGAGCAGTACTTC.

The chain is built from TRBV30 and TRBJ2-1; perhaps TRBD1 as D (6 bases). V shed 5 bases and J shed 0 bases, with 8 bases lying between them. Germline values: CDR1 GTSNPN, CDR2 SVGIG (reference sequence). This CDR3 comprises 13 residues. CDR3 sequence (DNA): TGTGCCTGGGTGGACAGCTCCTACAATGAGCAGTTCTTC. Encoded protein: CAWVDSSYNEQFF.

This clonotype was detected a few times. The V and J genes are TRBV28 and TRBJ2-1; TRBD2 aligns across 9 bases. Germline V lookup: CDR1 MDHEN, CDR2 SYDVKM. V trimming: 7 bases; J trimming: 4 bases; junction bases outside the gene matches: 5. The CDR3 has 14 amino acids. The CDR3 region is CASIGLATYNEQFF. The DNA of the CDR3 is TGTGCCAGCATCGGACTAGCGACTTACAATGAGCAGTTCTTC.

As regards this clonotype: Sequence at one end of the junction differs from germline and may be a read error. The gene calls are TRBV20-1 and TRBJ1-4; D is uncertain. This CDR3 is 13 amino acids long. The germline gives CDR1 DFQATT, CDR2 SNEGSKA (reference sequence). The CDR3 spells CSALTDTSEKLFF. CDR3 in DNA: TGCAGTGCGCTGACGGATACTAGTGAAAAACTGTTTTTT.

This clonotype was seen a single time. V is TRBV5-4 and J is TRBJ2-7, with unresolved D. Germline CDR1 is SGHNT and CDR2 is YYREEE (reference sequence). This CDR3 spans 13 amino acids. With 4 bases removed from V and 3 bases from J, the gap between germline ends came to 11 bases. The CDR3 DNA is TGTGCCAGCAGCAAGGACGGTGTCTACGAGCAGTACTTC. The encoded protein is CASSKDGVYEQYF.

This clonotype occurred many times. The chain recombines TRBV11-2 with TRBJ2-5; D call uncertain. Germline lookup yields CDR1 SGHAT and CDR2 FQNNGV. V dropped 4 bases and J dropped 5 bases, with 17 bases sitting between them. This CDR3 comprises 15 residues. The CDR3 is CASSSHWIAHETQYF. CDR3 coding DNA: TGTGCCAGCAGCTCTCACTGGATAGCTCATGAGACCCAGTACTTC.

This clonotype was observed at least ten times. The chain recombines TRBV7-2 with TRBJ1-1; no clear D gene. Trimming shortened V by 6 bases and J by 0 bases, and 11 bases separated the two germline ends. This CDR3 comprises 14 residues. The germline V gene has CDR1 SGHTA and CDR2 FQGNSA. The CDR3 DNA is TGTGCCAGCAGGTATAACCGGATGAACACTGAAGCTTTCTTT. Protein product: CASRYNRMNTEAFF.

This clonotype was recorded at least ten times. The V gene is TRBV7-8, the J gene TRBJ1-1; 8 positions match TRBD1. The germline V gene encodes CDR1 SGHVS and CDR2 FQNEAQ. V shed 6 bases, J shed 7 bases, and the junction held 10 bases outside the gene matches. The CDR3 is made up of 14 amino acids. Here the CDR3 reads CASSQDRGGFEAFF. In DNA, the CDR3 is TGTGCCAGCAGTCAAGACAGGGGTGGGTTTGAAGCTTTCTTT.

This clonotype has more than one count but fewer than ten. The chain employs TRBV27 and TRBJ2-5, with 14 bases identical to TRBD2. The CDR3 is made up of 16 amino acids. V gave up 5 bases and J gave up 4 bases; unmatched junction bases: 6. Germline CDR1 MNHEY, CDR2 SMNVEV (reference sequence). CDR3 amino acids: CASSPLGLAGGETQYF. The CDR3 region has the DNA TGTGCCAGCAGTCCTCTCGGACTAGCGGGAGGAGAGACCCAGTACTTC.

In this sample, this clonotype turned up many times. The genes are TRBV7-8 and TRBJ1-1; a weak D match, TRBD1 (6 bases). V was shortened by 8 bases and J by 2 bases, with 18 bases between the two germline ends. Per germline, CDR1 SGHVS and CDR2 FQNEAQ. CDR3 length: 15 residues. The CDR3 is CASRIRGGANTEAFF. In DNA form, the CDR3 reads TGTGCCAGCCGGATACGAGGGGGGGCCAACACTGAAGCTTTCTTT.

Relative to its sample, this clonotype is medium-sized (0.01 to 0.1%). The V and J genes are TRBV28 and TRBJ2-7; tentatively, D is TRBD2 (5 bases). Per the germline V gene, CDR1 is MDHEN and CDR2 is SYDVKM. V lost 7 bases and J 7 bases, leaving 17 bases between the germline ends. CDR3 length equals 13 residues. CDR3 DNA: TGTGCCAGCACAGAGGACTCGGCGGGTGAGCAGTACTTC. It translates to CASTEDSAGEQYF.

CDR3 sequence reads: CASSLGHLEGYTF. CDR3 in DNA: TGTGCCAGCAGCTTGGGTCACCTAGAAGGCTACACCTTC. The V and J genes are TRBV7-2 and TRBJ1-2; D not resolved. This CDR3 is 13 amino acids long. Germline-derived CDR1 and CDR2 are SGHTA and FQGNSA. The ends were cut back, 3 bases at V and 8 bases at J, with 13 bases in the middle.